The source of this T cell receptor beta chain is a study of blood T cell repertoires in COVID-19. Germline loops: CDR1 LGHDT, CDR2 YNNKEL (reference sequence). This CDR3 has 13 amino acids. V lost 5 bases to trimming and J lost 7 bases; unmatched junction nucleotides: 5. Per the original methods: Using reference gene primer amplification, nucleated cell counts were estimated. Here immunoSEQ multiplex PCR was the method, and the copy in TCRdb shows in-frame clones only, minus some. V and J calls and clone size follow that table, whereas D and trimming were derived from the DNA. The repertoire consists of roughly 150,000 clones, with 85% to 90% occurring once and the leading ten covering roughly 15%.

Sample: peripheral blood. This sequence joins TRBV3-1 (or the pseudogene TRBV3-2) and TRBJ1-2; 9 positions agree with TRBD1. This clonotype was sampled from a woman aged 35 to 49 with acute or convalescent COVID-19. This CDR3 reads CASSAGDRVGYTF. The CDR3 DNA reads TGTGCCAGCAGCGCCGGGGACAGGGTTGGCTACACCTTC.